These 5 T cell receptor beta chains were sequenced from one sample in a study of T cell changes during pregnancy in multiple sclerosis. TCRdb's copy holds only in-frame clones and misses some; the assay was immunoSEQ multiplex PCR. The repertoire includes about 110,000 clones, about nine tenths of them detected once, and approximately 1.6% sits in the top ten. This sample comprised peripheral blood, obtained after pregnancy. These receptors were obtained from a female donor with multiple sclerosis, enrolled in a pregnancy study.

The gene calls are TRBV9 and TRBJ2-2; TRBD2 aligns across 9 bases. This CDR3 contains 16 residues. Germline V lookup: CDR1 SGDLS, CDR2 YYNGEE. The junction had 5 bases not matched to a gene; V was cut back by 5 bases and J by 0 bases. This CDR3 is CASSKSSGANTGELFF. The CDR3 DNA sequence: TGTGCCAGCAGTAAATCTAGCGGGGCGAACACCGGGGAGCTGTTTTTT.

Only one count was recorded for this clone. The rearrangement links TRBV6-4 to TRBJ1-2; maybe TRBD1 (5 bases). The V gene's germline CDR1 is MRHNA and CDR2 SNTAGT. The V gene lost 0 bases and the J gene lost 7 bases, with 9 bases spanning the gap. CDR3 size: 13 residues. The CDR3: CASSDSLGGGYTF. The CDR3 DNA reads TGTGCCAGCAGTGACTCCCTCGGGGGTGGCTACACCTTC.

The rearrangement uses TRBV19 and TRBJ2-2; D is possibly TRBD1 (6 bases). Trimming took 5 bases from V and 3 from J, leaving 10 bases between them. CDR3 length: 14 residues. Germline V gives CDR1 LNHDA, CDR2 SQIVND (reference sequence). The CDR3 protein is CASSEQGDTGELFF. CDR3 nucleotide sequence: TGTGCCAGTAGTGAACAGGGAGACACCGGGGAGCTGTTTTTT.

The genes are TRBV10-3 and TRBJ1-1, with TRBD1 identical over 8 bases. Germline assignment: CDR1 ENHRY and CDR2 SYGVKD. J lost 6 bases, V lost 5 bases, and 11 bases had no gene match. This CDR3 has 15 amino acids. The DNA for the CDR3 is TGTGCCATCAGTAACAACAGGGGGGGCGTCGCTGAAGCTTTCTTT. Its translation: CAISNNRGGVAEAFF.

This chain links TRBV18 with TRBJ2-2; D might be TRBD1 (5 bases). Deletions cut 2 bases from V and 6 bases from J, with 10 bases between. The germline V gene has CDR1 KGHSH and CDR2 LQKENI. This CDR3 region has 14 residues. The CDR3 nucleotides are TGTGCCAGCTCACCAAAGATAGGGGCCGGGGAGCTGTTTTTT. Residues: CASSPKIGAGELFF.